The clone carrying this TCR beta chain has at least ten counts. Its antigen is not known. This sample is part of a study of read filtering for tumor transcriptome and immune sequencing. Study-wide background: DNase treatment preceded whole-transcriptome library preparation.

Molecular barcoded adaptors covering alpha/delta and beta/gamma chains were used on approximately 400 ng RNA. TCRdb re-called the reads through MiXCR, storing one row per CDR3 protein. The table has fewer than 45,000 distinct CDR3 sequences, approximately 10% seen once. Overall study findings and caveats: Sorted CD138-negative bone marrow cells were not purified T cells. Single-read clonotypes: roughly four fifths of IR-seq clonotypes (roughly 4% of reads), 74.6% of RNA-seq clonotypes (under 50% of reads). Compared with RNA-seq, IR-seq gave much higher clonotype depth and reliability.

CDR3 size: 14 residues. V lost 4 bases and J lost 5; bases outside the gene matches: 5. The germline CDR1 and CDR2 sequences are SEHNR and FQNEAQ (reference sequence). This chain links TRBV7-9 with TRBJ2-3, with 8 positions matching TRBD2. The origin of this receptor is a donor at least 40 years old with multiple myeloma. Sequencing input: a population of CD138-negative cells sorted from bone marrow. The CDR3: CASSSSGGRDTQYF. Here the CDR3 DNA reads TGTGCCAGCAGCTCAAGCGGGGGAAGAGATACGCAGTATTTT.